The sequence of this T cell receptor beta chain was determined in a study of CD8+ T cells in alopecia areata. Specified treatment: oral pan-JAK inhibitor, 5-10 mg twice daily. Investigators isolated RNA and reverse transcribed it into cDNA to act as the sequencing template. Profiled with immunoSEQ multiplex PCR; TCRdb holds only in-frame clones, not every one. The data hold about 190,000 clones, with roughly 62% observed a single time. The germline CDR1 and CDR2 sequences are SGHTA and FQGNSA. This CDR3 comprises 14 residues. The V end lost 5 bases, the J end lost 5 bases, and 15 bases lay between the germline ends.

The source material was CD8+ T cells sorted from blood, sampled at week 24, from a patient treated with tofacitinib. The chain has TRBV7-2 and TRBJ2-5; D perhaps matches TRBD2 (5 bases). The TCR sequence derives from a human donor with alopecia areata. CDR3 DNA: TGTGCCAGCAGCCCCATTTTGAGGGATGAGACCCAGTACTTC. Translating gives CASSPILRDETQYF.